Presented here are 27 T cell receptor beta chains from one specimen sequenced in a study of CD8 T cells in Susac syndrome. Reverse transcription used roughly 0.5 to 1 ug RNA and random hexamers. TCRdb analysed the immunoSEQ multiplex PCR reads with MiXCR anew, one entry per CDR3 protein. This table holds about 300,000 distinct CDR3 sequences, 80% to 90% found once. Input material: CD8+ T cells from PBMCs. These receptors were collected from a human donor with multiple sclerosis.

The genes are TRBV12-3 or TRBV12-4 and TRBJ2-3; possibly TRBD2 for D (6 bases). V was pared by 8 bases and J by 0 bases, with 18 bases between. The CDR3 loop spans 16 amino acids. The CDR3 DNA is TGTGCCAGCGCCCCCCGGGAGTCCGATAGCACAGATACGCAGTATTTT. This codes for CASAPRESDSTDTQYF.

A note on this clonotype: Given the absence of the conserved phenylalanine or tryptophan at the CDR3 end, a read error is likely. This chain joins TRBV7-9 and TRBJ2-5; 10 nucleotides match TRBD2. The germline gives CDR1 SEHNR, CDR2 FQNEAQ (reference sequence). The ends lost 5 bases at V and 5 bases at J; junction bases unmatched: 14. The length of the CDR3 is 17 residues. CDR3: CASSLIGVSGRDETQYS. The CDR3 DNA reads TGTGCCAGCAGCCTGATCGGCGTAAGCGGGAGGGATGAGACCCAGTACTCC.

V gene TRBV30 combines with J gene TRBJ1-6; D is undetermined. V lost 5 bases to trimming and J lost 1 base, with 6 bases between them. Germline V CDR1 and CDR2: GTSNPN, SVGIG (reference sequence). CDR3 size: 13 residues. In DNA, the CDR3 is TGTGCCTGGTACGAGTCCTATAATTCACCCCTCCACTTT. It encodes CAWYESYNSPLHF.

The V gene is TRBV7-9, the J gene TRBJ2-5; 7 bases are shared with TRBD2. This CDR3 is built from 14 residues. V gave up 4 bases and J gave up 4 bases; unmatched junction bases: 6. Germline-derived CDR1 and CDR2 are SEHNR and FQNEAQ (reference sequence). CDR3 coding DNA: TGTGCCAGCAGCTATGGACTAGTTCCAGAGACCCAGTACTTC. Protein: CASSYGLVPETQYF.

This sequence joins TRBV27 and TRBJ2-5; D is perhaps TRBD1 or TRBD2 (5 bases each). The CDR3 covers 13 residues. Germline CDR1 is MNHEY and CDR2 is SMNVEV (reference sequence). Trimming shortened V by 7 bases and J by 1 base, and 10 bases separated the two germline ends. CDR3 loop: CASTSRGQETQYF. The CDR3 DNA reads TGTGCCAGCACCTCGAGGGGCCAAGAGACCCAGTACTTC.

V and J are TRBV7-8 and TRBJ1-1; D is possibly TRBD1 (5 bases). The CDR3 consists of 15 residues. Per the germline V gene, CDR1 is SGHVS and CDR2 is FQNEAQ. V dropped 6 bases and J dropped 4 bases, with 18 bases sitting between them. The CDR3 nucleotides are TGTGCCAGCAGTTCCCTGGGGGGATGGGTCACTGAAGCTTTCTTT. It yields the protein CASSSLGGWVTEAFF.

The chain recombines TRBV4-1 with TRBJ1-1, with TRBD1 matching 7 bases. The V gene end was trimmed by 4 bases and the J gene end by 6 bases; junction bases not matched to a gene: 5. The CDR3 contains 13 residues. CDR1 is MGHRA, CDR2 YSYEKL, per germline. The DNA of the CDR3 is TGCGCCAGCAGCCGACAGGGTAACGCTGAAGCTTTCTTT. Residues: CASSRQGNAEAFF.

The chain links TRBV12-3 or TRBV12-4 to TRBJ1-2; no clear D gene. With 7 bases removed from V and 0 bases from J, the gap between germline ends came to 9 bases. This CDR3 contains 13 residues. The CDR3 spells CASTGPPNYGYTF. The CDR3 DNA reads TGTGCCAGCACCGGGCCCCCTAACTATGGCTACACCTTC.

This clonotype was counted only a few times. This chain joins TRBV28 and TRBJ1-1; D possibly corresponds to TRBD1 (5 bases). This CDR3 is 13 amino acids long. The V and J ends lost 2 bases and 4 bases respectively, with 8 bases between them. Germline CDR1 and CDR2: MDHEN and SYDVKM. CDR3 bases: TGTGCCAGCAGTTTAGAGGGGAGCACTGAAGCTTTCTTT. Its translation: CASSLEGSTEAFF.

This clonotype was counted between two and nine times. The chain combines TRBV6-5 with TRBJ2-7; 11 bases match TRBD1. The junction had 2 bases not matched to a gene; V was cut back by 0 bases and J by 4 bases. Germline CDR1 reads MNHEY; CDR2 reads SVGAGI. This CDR3 spans 15 amino acids. The CDR3: CASSYSGTGGYEQYF. CDR3 nucleotides: TGTGCCAGCAGTTACTCCGGGACAGGGGGGTACGAGCAGTACTTC.

The rearrangement uses TRBV7-8 and TRBJ2-4; D tentatively fits TRBD1 or TRBD2 (5 bases each). In germline, CDR1 is SGHVS, CDR2 FQNEAQ. The CDR3 has 13 residues. V was trimmed by 1 base and J by 9 bases, leaving 10 bases between them. Here the CDR3 DNA reads TGTGCCAGCAGCTTAGGGGGGACGCGCATTCAGTACTTC. This sequence encodes CASSLGGTRIQYF.

V usage is TRBV5-4 and J usage is TRBJ1-1; a weak D match, TRBD1 (6 bases). Trimming pared 0 bases from V and 0 bases from J, leaving 9 bases between. This CDR3 contains 15 residues. The V gene's germline CDR1 is SGHNT and CDR2 YYREEE (reference sequence). This CDR3 reads CASSLDGTMNTEAFF. In nucleotides, the CDR3 is TGTGCCAGCAGCTTGGACGGGACAATGAACACTGAAGCTTTCTTT.

This clonotype has just one count. This sequence joins TRBV3-1 and TRBJ2-5; D is undetermined. This CDR3 has 14 amino acids. With 0 bases removed from V and 1 base from J, the gap between germline ends came to 6 bases. The germline gives CDR1 LGHDT, CDR2 YNNKEL (reference sequence). In DNA, the CDR3 is TGTGCCAGCAGCCAAGACGACACCCAAGAGACCCAGTACTTC. It encodes CASSQDDTQETQYF.

J is TRBJ1-2 and V is TRBV28; TRBD1 matches 7 bases. The germline V gene has CDR1 MDHEN and CDR2 SYDVKM. The J segment lost 6 bases and the V segment lost 4 bases, leaving 5 bases of the junction unmatched. This CDR3 is built from 13 residues. CDR3 amino acids: CASSSPGTDGYTF. The CDR3, as DNA: TGTGCCAGCAGTTCACCCGGGACAGATGGCTACACCTTC.

The V gene is TRBV19, the J gene TRBJ2-7; the D gene is possibly TRBD2 (6 bases). Germline V gives CDR1 LNHDA, CDR2 SQIVND (reference sequence). Trimming removed 5 bases from V and 4 bases from J, with 15 bases in between. The CDR3 is 14 residues long. The CDR3 loop reads CASSAGPLAYEQYF. Written as DNA, the CDR3 is TGTGCCAGTAGTGCGGGGCCCCTCGCTTACGAGCAGTACTTC.

This clonotype appeared a few times. The chain combines TRBV4-1 with TRBJ2-7, with TRBD2 identical over 7 bases. This CDR3 region has 15 residues. V lost 0 bases, J lost 5 bases, and 7 bases stayed unmatched. Germline values: CDR1 MGHRA, CDR2 YSYEKL. Here the CDR3 DNA reads TGCGCCAGCAGCCAAGAAAGTCAGGCGGGAGACGAGCAGTACTTC. Encoded protein: CASSQESQAGDEQYF.

The V call is TRBV4-1, the J call TRBJ1-5, with D unclear. The CDR3 length is 15 residues. V lost 0 bases, J lost 4 bases, and 10 bases lay in between. The germline V gene encodes CDR1 MGHRA and CDR2 YSYEKL. The CDR3 region is CASSQDSAVNQPQHF. CDR3 in DNA: TGCGCCAGCAGCCAAGATTCGGCAGTGAATCAGCCCCAGCATTTT.

This clonotype was counted a single time. The chain joins TRBV6-5 to TRBJ2-1; the D is unclear. V shed 5 bases and J shed 0 bases, with 5 bases lying between them. The CDR3 covers 13 residues. Germline V gene data show CDR1 as MNHEY and CDR2 as SVGAGI. The DNA for the CDR3 is TGTGCCAGCAGTCACATCTCCTACAATGAGCAGTTCTTC. This translates into CASSHISYNEQFF.

The chain joins TRBV5-1 to TRBJ2-3, with D tentatively TRBD2 (7 bases). This CDR3 is 15 amino acids long. The germline V and J ends were trimmed by 6 bases and 2 bases, with 16 bases remaining between them. Per germline, CDR1 SGHRS and CDR2 YFSETQ. The CDR3 loop is CASKKGGPPTDTQYF. The CDR3 region has the DNA TGCGCCAGCAAGAAGGGGGGGCCCCCCACAGATACGCAGTATTTT.

The V gene is TRBV28, the J gene TRBJ1-6; D is perhaps TRBD1 (6 bases). This CDR3 has 14 amino acids. Trimming pared 3 bases from V and 10 bases from J, leaving 13 bases between. Per germline, CDR1 MDHEN and CDR2 SYDVKM. CDR3 amino acids: CASSLSMTGSPLHF. CDR3 bases: TGTGCCAGCAGTTTGAGTATGACAGGCTCACCCCTCCACTTT.

The chain joins TRBV27 to TRBJ2-7; the D is unclear. V was trimmed by 3 bases and J by 2 bases, leaving 11 bases between them. Per the germline V gene, CDR1 is MNHEY and CDR2 is SMNVEV (reference sequence). The CDR3 totals 14 residues. Here the CDR3 DNA reads TGTGCCAGCAGTTTGGCGGACGGACCCTACGAGCAGTACTTC. Encoded protein: CASSLADGPYEQYF.

V usage is TRBV2 and J usage is TRBJ2-5; D possibly matches TRBD1 or TRBD2 (5 bases each). V was pared by 8 bases and J by 3 bases, with 19 bases between. Germline CDR1 and CDR2: SNHLY and FYNNEI. The CDR3 contains 15 residues. The CDR3 coding sequence is TGTGCCAGCTGGCTAGGGGACGCTGCCAAAGAGACCCAGTACTTC. Its protein is CASWLGDAAKETQYF.

This clonotype occurred once. V usage is TRBV29-1 and J usage is TRBJ2-1; D might be TRBD1 (8 bases). The CDR3 contains 16 residues. V lost 0 bases and J 3 bases, leaving 15 bases between the germline ends. Germline assignment: CDR1 SQVTM and CDR2 ANQGSEA. The CDR3 bases are TGCAGCGTTGAAGATTGGACAGGGAGGGACTACAATGAGCAGTTCTTC. Amino acids: CSVEDWTGRDYNEQFF.

This rearrangement joins TRBV13 to TRBJ2-7; 8 bases line up with TRBD1. With 4 bases clipped from V and 3 bases from J, the junction kept 8 bases outside the gene matches. Per germline, CDR1 PRHDT and CDR2 FYEKMQ (reference sequence). This CDR3 contains 15 residues. CDR3 in amino acids: CASSSLDRDNYEQYF. CDR3 in DNA: TGTGCCAGCAGCTCCTTGGACAGGGATAACTACGAGCAGTACTTC.

This clonotype was found once. The chain couples TRBV13 to TRBJ2-7; possible D gene TRBD2, 6 bases. This CDR3 spans 17 amino acids. Trimming removed 5 bases from V and 2 bases from J, with 22 bases in between. The germline V gene has CDR1 PRHDT and CDR2 FYEKMQ (reference sequence). CDR3: CASSPGRRGRRAYEQYF. In nucleotides, the CDR3 is TGTGCCAGCAGCCCAGGCCGTCGGGGGAGGAGGGCCTACGAGCAGTACTTC.

This chain joins TRBV11-1 and TRBJ2-7; TRBD1 or TRBD2 may be the D gene (5 bases each). Germline V CDR1 and CDR2: SGHAT, FQDESV (reference sequence). V was clipped by 2 bases and J by 3 bases, with 14 bases between them. The CDR3 runs 15 residues. The CDR3 loop reads CASSLQPGTFYEQYF. In nucleotides, the CDR3 is TGTGCCAGCAGCTTACAACCAGGGACCTTCTACGAGCAGTACTTC.

The rearrangement uses TRBV6-5 and TRBJ2-2, with D perhaps assigned TRBD1 or TRBD2 (6 bases each). The CDR3 totals 11 residues. From germline, CDR1 is MNHEY and CDR2 SVGAGI. Trimming stripped 9 bases from V and 7 bases from J, with 9 bases between. The CDR3 loop reads CARGGNGELFF. The CDR3 DNA reads as TGTGCCAGAGGGGGGAACGGGGAGCTGTTTTTT.